The rows below give T cell receptor beta chains drawn from one sample of a study of PD-L1 blockade in urothelial cancer. This table comes from immunoSEQ multiplex PCR, and its TCRdb copy is limited to in-frame clones, with some not included. The sample yields 35,000 to 45,000 clones, approximately 80% seen once. The material sequenced was PBMCs, taken around atezolizumab (anti-PD-L1) treatment. The receptors originated from a man between 60 and 75 years old with urothelial cancer. The CDR3 runs from the conserved cysteine through the conserved F or W. The order of the fields is CDR3 protein, V gene.

CASLRGGGANVLTF | TRBV7-2
CASSPGVEDRGYEQYF | TRBV18
CASSYEGVRNEQYF | TRBV6-5
CASISRVADTQYF | TRBV2
CASSQAGTLQETQYF | TRBV4-1
CASSDSPAGVDTQYF | TRBV6-4
CASSYDRDFGYTF | TRBV2
CASTRDSFFTEAFF | TRBV2
CASSPRVYDTGELFF | TRBV9
CASSLSRGLSGNTIYF | TRBV5-1
CASTQRSDTEAFF | TRBV7-9
CASSWALAYEQYF | TRBV6-6
CASSQTTGVGQPQHF | TRBV19
CASSLGGRTYQETQYF | TRBV5-4
CASSLPRGETQYF | TRBV28
CASSGDRLGNNEQFF | TRBV2
CASSSDRGLNGYTF | TRBV7-8
CASSFGGGPSETQYF | TRBV28
CASSLGTSSTDTQYF | TRBV11-2
CAWRRGATGELFF | TRBV30
CASSATENYGYTF | TRBV9
CASSPRGTENTGELFF | TRBV7-3
CASSDPGFLTSGANVLTF | TRBV6-1
CASSLAPDSAYEQYF | TRBV5-1
CASSPSTQGGNIQYF | TRBV5-1
CAWSGGGVGNTIYF | TRBV30
CASSQDPGQGERPQHF | TRBV4-2
CASSVDGTSLGTQYF | TRBV9
CASSPWTGGDGYTF | TRBV11-2
CASSLNQGADAGNTIYF | TRBV18
CASKNQGDGELFF | TRBV19
CASSLEPQETQYF | TRBV5-1
CASSQSVSGGNYNEQFF | TRBV4-2
CASSFLTGTEAFF | TRBV5-8
CASSLIGQGNQPQHF | TRBV19
CASSSDRAGANVLTF | TRBV7-9
CASSLKRSSGGPGYEQYF | TRBV7-8
CASSPWTSGGRADTQYF | TRBV27
CASSSTGVVTEAFF | TRBV27
CATGSGGDTQYF | TRBV15